The present T cell receptor beta chain was sequenced within a study of T cell responses to AZD1222 COVID-19 vaccine (dated by TCRdb to the early 2020s). Study-level background: AZD1222 recipients given second doses at about 4 weeks or at about 12 weeks were pooled, since spike-specific TCR depth and breadth were not found to differ between the two schedules. TCR sequencing covered 233 trial participants: 207 given two doses of AZD1222 and some 25 given two doses of MenACWY control vaccine. Enrollment into the trials was organized by age into subgroups of 18-55, 56-69 and 70-plus years, and those subgroups contained about 150, 27 and 61 TCR-sequenced participants, respectively.

CDR1 and CDR2, looked up from the germline V gene, are MDHEN and SYDVKM. Between the V and J ends, shortened by 5 bases and 3 bases respectively, the junction contains 14 bases. Including the terminal cysteine and phenylalanine, the CDR3 comprises 15 residues. Only CDR3 DNA remains: 45 bases, in frame from the first base. Interpreted using the paper, the time point label stands for: baseline before first vaccination. Samples from vaccinated people were obtained from the UK trials COV001 and COV002, which included a single-blind randomized controlled phase 2/3 trial of AZD1222 (ChAdOx1 nCoV-19) in healthy adults. Trial participant PBMC samples were collected at day 0 and day 28 after the second dose for TCRbeta chain sequencing. Remarks on this clone: Its cognate antigen has yet to be identified. Base qualities were left out, and no much larger clone turns up one base away.

The CDR3 regions of human TCRbeta chains were subjected to immunosequencing. The source study handled its data this way. Repertoire TCRs were matched against a reference library of SARS-CoV-2-specific TCRs generated with the MIRA antigen-specificity platform. Breadth was defined as the fraction of unique TCRs that were SARS-CoV-2-associated. Depth was defined as the fraction of total T cells that were SARS-CoV-2-associated. Using the MIRA data, each spike-specific TCR was assigned both to the spike region to which the TCR was reactive and to a CD4 or CD8 class. Log10-transformed breadth and depth values were compared by one-way ANOVA with Sidak's multiple comparisons tests. TCRdb re-hosts the immuneACCESS table, in-frame sequences only. Its copies lack some clones; in the studies checked, an unresolved V gene accounts for under half of them, and the cause for the rest is not known. V, J and clone size are those of that table, while D and trimming were read from the DNA. The table for this sample lists about 150,000 clones; about 90% of them were counted only once. In total, the top ten clones hold roughly 4.6% of the sample.

Study-wide findings and limitations: After two AZD1222 doses, both the breadth and the depth of spike-specific TCRs were significantly higher than at day 0 and than in MenACWY recipients. Vaccine-associated CD4 TCRs spanned the whole spike protein, with dominant responses in regions 160-218 and 743-854. Reportedly, close to half of the unique spike-specific TCRs recognized epitopes lying outside the regions that are mutated in the B.1.351 and B.1.1.7 variants. The 56-69-year group was small, and its depth increase did not reach significance, likely because of low power. Participants were mostly white British and included more females than males, and it was suggested by the authors that clonal diversity may have been underestimated. Conclusions about previously exposed vaccinees are limited, since just 5 or 6 AZD1222 recipients were seropositive for SARS-CoV-2 at baseline. Because no samples from the day 14 peak response were available, repertoires could be characterized only after the peak T cell response.

The V and J genes are TRBV28 and TRBJ2-1, with no D gene named confidently. This clonotype originated in an adult in good health. The input for sequencing was peripheral blood, taken on day 0 of AZD1222 vaccination. The CDR3 region has the sequence CASSPNTPFYNEQFF. The DNA sequence is TGTGCCAGCAGTCCCAATACTCCGTTCTACAATGAGCAGTTCTTC.